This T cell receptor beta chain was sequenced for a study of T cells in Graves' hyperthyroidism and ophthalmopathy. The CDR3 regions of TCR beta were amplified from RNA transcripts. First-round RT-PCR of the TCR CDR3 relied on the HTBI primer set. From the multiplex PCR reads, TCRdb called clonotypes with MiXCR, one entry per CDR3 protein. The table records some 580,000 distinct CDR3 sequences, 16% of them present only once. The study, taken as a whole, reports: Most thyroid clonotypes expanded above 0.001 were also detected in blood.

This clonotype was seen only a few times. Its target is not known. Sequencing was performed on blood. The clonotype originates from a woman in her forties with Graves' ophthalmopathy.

The CDR3 is CSVSGGPQDTGELFF. The CDR3 nucleotides are TGCAGCGTCTCCGGGGGACCGCAGGACACCGGGGAGCTGTTTTTT. This rearrangement joins TRBV29-1 to TRBJ2-2; D might be TRBD2 (6 bases). CDR1 and CDR2 from the germline V gene are SQVTM and ANQGSEA. V lost 6 bases, J lost 3 bases, and 17 bases lay in between. CDR3 length equals 15 residues.